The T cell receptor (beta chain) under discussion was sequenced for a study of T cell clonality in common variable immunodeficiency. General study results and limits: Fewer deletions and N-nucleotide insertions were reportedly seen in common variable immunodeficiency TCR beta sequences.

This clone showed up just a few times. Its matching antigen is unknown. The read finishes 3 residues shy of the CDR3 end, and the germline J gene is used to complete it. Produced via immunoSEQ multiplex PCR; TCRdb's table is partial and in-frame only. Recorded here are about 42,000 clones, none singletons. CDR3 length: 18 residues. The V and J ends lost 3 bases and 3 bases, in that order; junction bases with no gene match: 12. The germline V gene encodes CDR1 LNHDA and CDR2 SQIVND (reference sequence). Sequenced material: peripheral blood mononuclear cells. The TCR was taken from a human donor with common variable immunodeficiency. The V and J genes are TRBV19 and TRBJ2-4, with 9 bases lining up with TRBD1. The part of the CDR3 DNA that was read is TGTGCCAGTAGTATCCCCCCGACAGGGGGAGTGGGCAAAAACATT. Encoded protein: CASSIPPTGGVGKNI. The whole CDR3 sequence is CASSIPPTGGVGKNIQYF.